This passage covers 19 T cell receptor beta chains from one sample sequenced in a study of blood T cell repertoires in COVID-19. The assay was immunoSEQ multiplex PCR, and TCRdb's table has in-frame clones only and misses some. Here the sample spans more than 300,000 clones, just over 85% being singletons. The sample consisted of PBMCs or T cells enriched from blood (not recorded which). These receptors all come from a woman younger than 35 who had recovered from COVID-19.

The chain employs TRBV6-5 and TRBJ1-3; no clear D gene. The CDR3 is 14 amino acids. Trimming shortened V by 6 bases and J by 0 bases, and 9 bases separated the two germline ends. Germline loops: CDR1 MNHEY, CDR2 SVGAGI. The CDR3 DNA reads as TGTGCCAGCAGAACGCATAGCTCTGGAAACACCATATATTTT. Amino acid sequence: CASRTHSSGNTIYF.

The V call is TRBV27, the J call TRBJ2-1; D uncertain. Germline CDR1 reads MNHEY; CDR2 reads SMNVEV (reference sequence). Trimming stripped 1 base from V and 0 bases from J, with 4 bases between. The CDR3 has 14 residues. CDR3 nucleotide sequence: TGTGCCAGCAGTTTATTTAGCTCCTACAATGAGCAGTTCTTC. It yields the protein CASSLFSSYNEQFF.

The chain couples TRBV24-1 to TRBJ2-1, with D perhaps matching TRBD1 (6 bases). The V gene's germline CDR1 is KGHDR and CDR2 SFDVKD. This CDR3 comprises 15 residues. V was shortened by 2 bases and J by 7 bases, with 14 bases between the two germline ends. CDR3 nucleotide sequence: TGTGCCACCAGTGATTCGTACACAGGGATGAATGAGCAGTTCTTC. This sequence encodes CATSDSYTGMNEQFF.

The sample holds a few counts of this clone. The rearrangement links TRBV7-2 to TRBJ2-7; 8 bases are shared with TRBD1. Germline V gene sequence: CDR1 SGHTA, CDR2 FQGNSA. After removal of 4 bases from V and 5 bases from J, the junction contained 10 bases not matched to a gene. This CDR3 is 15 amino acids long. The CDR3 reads CASSSAGTGLHEQYF. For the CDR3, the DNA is TGTGCCAGCAGCTCCGCCGGGACAGGACTCCACGAGCAGTACTTC.

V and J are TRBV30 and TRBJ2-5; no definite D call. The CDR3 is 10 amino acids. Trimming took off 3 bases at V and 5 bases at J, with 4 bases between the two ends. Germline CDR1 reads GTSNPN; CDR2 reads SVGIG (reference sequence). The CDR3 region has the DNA TGTGCCTGGAGACGGGAGACCCAGTACTTC. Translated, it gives CAWRRETQYF.

The CDR3 DNA follows: TGTGCCAGCCGACCGGGACAGACGGCCACCGGGGAGCTGTTTTTT. Its protein product is CASRPGQTATGELFF. The chain uses TRBV19 and TRBJ2-2, with 7 bases matching TRBD1. The length of the CDR3 is 15 residues. Trimming took 9 bases from V and 4 from J; bases not matched to a gene: 11. Germline V lookup: CDR1 LNHDA, CDR2 SQIVND (reference sequence). The variable domain in full, with the rest retrieved from reference TRBV19 and TRBJ2-2, is DGGITQSPKYLFRKEGQNVTLSCEQNLNHDAMYWYRQDPGQGLRLIYYSQIVNDFQKGDIAEGYSVSREKKESFPLTVTSAQKNPTAFYLCASRPGQTATGELFFGEGSRLTVL.

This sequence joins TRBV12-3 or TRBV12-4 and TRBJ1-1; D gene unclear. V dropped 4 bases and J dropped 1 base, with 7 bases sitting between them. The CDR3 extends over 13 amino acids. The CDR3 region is CASSWRENTEAFF. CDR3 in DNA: TGTGCCAGCAGTTGGCGGGAGAACACTGAAGCTTTCTTT.

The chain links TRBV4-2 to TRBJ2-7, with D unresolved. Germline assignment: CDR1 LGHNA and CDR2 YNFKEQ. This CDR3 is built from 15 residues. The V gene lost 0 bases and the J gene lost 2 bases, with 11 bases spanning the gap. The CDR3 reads CASSQDSASAYEQYF. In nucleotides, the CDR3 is TGTGCCAGCAGCCAAGATTCGGCCAGCGCCTACGAGCAGTACTTC.

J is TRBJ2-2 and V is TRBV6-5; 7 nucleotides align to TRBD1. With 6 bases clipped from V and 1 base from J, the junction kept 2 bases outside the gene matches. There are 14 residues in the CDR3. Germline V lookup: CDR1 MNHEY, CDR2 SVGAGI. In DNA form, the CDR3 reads TGTGCCAGCAGAAGGACAGGGAACACCGGGGAGCTGTTTTTT. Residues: CASRRTGNTGELFF.

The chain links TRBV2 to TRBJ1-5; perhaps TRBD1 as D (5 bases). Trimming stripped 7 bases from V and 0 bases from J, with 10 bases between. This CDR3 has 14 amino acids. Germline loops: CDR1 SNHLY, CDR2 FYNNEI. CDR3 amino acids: CASTGVDSNQPQHF. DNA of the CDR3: TGTGCCAGCACGGGGGTCGATAGCAATCAGCCCCAGCATTTT.

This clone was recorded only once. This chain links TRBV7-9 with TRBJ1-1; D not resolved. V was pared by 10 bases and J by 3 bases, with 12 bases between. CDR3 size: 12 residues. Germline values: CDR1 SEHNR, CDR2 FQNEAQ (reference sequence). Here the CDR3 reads CATQYVDTEAFF. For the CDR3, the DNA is TGTGCCACCCAATATGTAGACACTGAAGCTTTCTTT.

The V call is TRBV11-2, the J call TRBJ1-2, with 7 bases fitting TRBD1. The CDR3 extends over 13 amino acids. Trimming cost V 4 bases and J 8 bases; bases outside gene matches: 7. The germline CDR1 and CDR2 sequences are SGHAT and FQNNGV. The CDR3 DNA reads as TGTGCCAGCAGCTACACCCAGGGGGGAGGCTACACCTTC. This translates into CASSYTQGGGYTF.

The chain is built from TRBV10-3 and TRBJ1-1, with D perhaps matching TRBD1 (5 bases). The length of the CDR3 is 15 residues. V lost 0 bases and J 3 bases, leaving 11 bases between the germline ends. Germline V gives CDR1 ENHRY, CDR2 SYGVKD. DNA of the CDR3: TGTGCCATCAGTGAGTCACCTCAGGGATACACTGAAGCTTTCTTT. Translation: CAISESPQGYTEAFF.

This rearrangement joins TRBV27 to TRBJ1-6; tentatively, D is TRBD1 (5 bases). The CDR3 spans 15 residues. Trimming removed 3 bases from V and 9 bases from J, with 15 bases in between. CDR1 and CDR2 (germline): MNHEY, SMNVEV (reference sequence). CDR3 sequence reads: CASSFNSLGLSPLHF. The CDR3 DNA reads TGTGCCAGCAGTTTTAATTCTCTGGGGCTTTCACCCCTCCACTTT.

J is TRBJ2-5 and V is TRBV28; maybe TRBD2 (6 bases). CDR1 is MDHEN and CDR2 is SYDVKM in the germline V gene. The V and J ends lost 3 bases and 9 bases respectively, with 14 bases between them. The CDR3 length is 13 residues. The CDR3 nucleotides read TGTGCCAGCAGTTTGCGGCAGACGGGGGCCCAGTACTTC. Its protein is CASSLRQTGAQYF.

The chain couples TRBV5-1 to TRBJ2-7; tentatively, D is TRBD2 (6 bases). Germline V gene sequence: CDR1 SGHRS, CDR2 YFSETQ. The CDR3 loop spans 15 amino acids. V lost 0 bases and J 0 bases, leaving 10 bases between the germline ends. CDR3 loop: CASSLEAAGSYEQYF. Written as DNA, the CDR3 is TGCGCCAGCAGCTTGGAGGCAGCGGGCTCCTACGAGCAGTACTTC.

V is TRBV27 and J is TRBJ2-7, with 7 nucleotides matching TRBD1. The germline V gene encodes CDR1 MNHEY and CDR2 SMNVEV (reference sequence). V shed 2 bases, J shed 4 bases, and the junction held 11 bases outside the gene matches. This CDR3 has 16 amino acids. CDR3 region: CASSLHDSTGWYEQYF. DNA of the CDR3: TGTGCCAGCAGTTTACACGATTCGACAGGGTGGTACGAGCAGTACTTC.

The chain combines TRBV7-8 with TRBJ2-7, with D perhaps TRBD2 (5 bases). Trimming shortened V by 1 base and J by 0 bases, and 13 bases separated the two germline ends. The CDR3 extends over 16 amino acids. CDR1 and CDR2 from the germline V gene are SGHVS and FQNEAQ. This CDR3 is CASSLVGGSNSYEQYF. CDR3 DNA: TGTGCCAGCAGCTTAGTGGGTGGGAGTAACTCCTACGAGCAGTACTTC.

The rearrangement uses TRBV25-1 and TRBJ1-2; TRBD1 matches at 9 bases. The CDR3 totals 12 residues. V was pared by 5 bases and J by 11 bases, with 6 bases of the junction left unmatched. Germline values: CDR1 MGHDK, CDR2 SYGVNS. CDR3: CASSRDRERYTF. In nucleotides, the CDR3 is TGTGCCAGCAGTCGGGACAGGGAGAGGTACACCTTC.